This entry concerns a single T cell receptor (beta chain). The antigen is undetermined. These data originate in a study of cytomegalovirus exposure and HLA in healthy donors. Findings of the study overall: Presence/absence analyses rested on an assumption that sequencing depth was roughly uniform across donors.

Use of 60 Vbeta and 13 Jbeta primers characterized the PCR. The protocol was immunoSEQ multiplex PCR, while the TCRdb copy is restricted to in-frame clones and leaves out a portion. This table has some 160,000 clones, just under 80% appearing once. The germline V and J ends were trimmed by 5 bases and 3 bases, with 10 bases remaining between them. In germline, CDR1 is SGHTA, CDR2 FQGTGA. The CDR3 loop spans 13 amino acids. This TCR was sampled from a woman in her thirties or forties in good health and CMV-seropositive. Sample: PBMCs. The chain employs TRBV7-3 and TRBJ2-5; D is unclear. The CDR3 bases are TGTGCCAGCAGCCCTGGGCACAAAGAGACCCAGTACTTC. This translates into CASSPGHKETQYF.